This T cell receptor beta chain was recovered during a study of technical replicates of blood from a handful of donors. This table comes from immunoSEQ multiplex PCR, and its TCRdb copy is limited to in-frame clones, with some not included. The sample lists almost 55,000 clones, around 95% seen once, with about 0.22% in the top ten. This sequence was found in a human donor in good health. Source material: T cells isolated from PBMCs.

The CDR3 loop reads CASGSYEQYF. Written as DNA, the CDR3 is TGTGCCAGCGGGAGCTACGAGCAGTACTTC. The gene calls are TRBV6-5 and TRBJ2-7; maybe TRBD2 (5 bases). The germline gives CDR1 MNHEY, CDR2 SVGAGI. V was shortened by 8 bases and J by 3 bases, with 5 bases between the two germline ends. This CDR3 region has 10 residues.